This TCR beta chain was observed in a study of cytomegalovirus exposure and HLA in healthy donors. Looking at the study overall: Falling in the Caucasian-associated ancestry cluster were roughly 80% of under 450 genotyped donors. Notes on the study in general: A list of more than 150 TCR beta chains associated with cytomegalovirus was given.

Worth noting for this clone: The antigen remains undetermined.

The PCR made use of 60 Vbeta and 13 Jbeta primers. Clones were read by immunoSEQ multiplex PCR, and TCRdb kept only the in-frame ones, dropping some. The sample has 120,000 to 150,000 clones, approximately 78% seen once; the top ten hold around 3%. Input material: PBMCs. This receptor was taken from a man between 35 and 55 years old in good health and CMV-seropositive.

CDR3 region: CACGTGRNQPQHF. The CDR3 coding sequence is TGTGCCTGCGGGACAGGACGCAATCAGCCCCAGCATTTT. The J gene is TRBJ1-5, the V gene TRBV30; TRBD1 aligns across 8 bases. Germline V gene sequence: CDR1 GTSNPN, CDR2 SVGIG (reference sequence). Unmatched junction bases numbered 3, after V lost 6 bases and J lost 2 bases. There are 13 residues in the CDR3.